Listed below are T cell receptor beta chains from one sample, sequenced in a study of T cell repertoires in ileal Crohn's disease. Repertoires were generated with immunoSEQ multiplex PCR, while TCRdb's copy carries only in-frame clones and drops some. The table shows 16,000 or so clones, with roughly 90% occurring only once. Sequenced material: ileal tissue. The receptors were sampled from an adult with Crohn's disease. The CDR3 runs from the conserved cysteine through the conserved F or W. Fields, in order: D gene, V gene, J gene, clone size, CDR3 protein, CDR3 DNA. The D gene is left open where the match is weak. Size is stated for part of the rows, as once, few or many counts, or as a class when the clone is expanded.

-,TRBV10-3,TRBJ2-2,-,CAISARQNPAGELFF,TGTGCCATCAGTGCAAGACAGAATCCCGCCGGGGAGCTGTTTTTT
TRBD1,TRBV28,TRBJ1-2,-,CASSFGGQGLYGYTF,TGTGCCAGCAGTTTTGGCGGACAGGGACTCTATGGCTACACCTTC
-,TRBV4-2,TRBJ2-7,-,CASSQGGNSYEQYF,TGTGCCAGCAGCCAAGGAGGGAACTCCTACGAGCAGTACTTC
-,TRBV2,TRBJ1-1,-,CASKVRSMNTEAFF,TGTGCCAGCAAAGTAAGGAGTATGAACACTGAAGCTTTCTTT
TRBD2,TRBV2,TRBJ2-3,-,CASSYLAGGGSDTQYF,TGTGCCAGCAGCTACTTAGCGGGGGGAGGGTCAGATACGCAGTATTTT
TRBD2,TRBV5-4,TRBJ2-7,-,CASSPGLAGDYEQYF,TGTGCCAGCAGCCCCGGACTAGCGGGGGACTACGAGCAGTACTTC
TRBD2,TRBV9,TRBJ2-1,-,CASSVDSGGANSRFF,TGTGCCAGCAGCGTAGATAGCGGGGGGGCTAATAGCCGGTTCTTC
-,TRBV4-2,TRBJ1-2,-,CASSQDRTPNLGYGYTF,TGTGCCAGCAGCCAAGATAGGACACCTAACCTGGGGTATGGCTACACCTTC
-,TRBV14,TRBJ2-7,-,CASSPRPFGSYEQYF,TGTGCCAGCAGCCCCCGACCCTTCGGTTCCTACGAGCAGTACTTC
-,TRBV5-6,TRBJ2-7,few,CASSLEGTVAEQYF,TGTGCCAGCAGCTTGGAGGGAACAGTCGCCGAGCAGTACTTC
TRBD1,TRBV5-1,TRBJ1-1,-,CASSLEDRGTNTEAFF,TGCGCCAGCAGCTTGGAGGACAGGGGGACGAACACTGAAGCTTTCTTT
-,TRBV15,TRBJ2-5,-,CATSRGSSTGPLGETQYF,TGTGCCACCAGCAGAGGATCCTCTACAGGGCCCCTAGGGGAGACCCAGTACTTC
-,TRBV5-1,TRBJ2-2,once,CASSLDSFNTGELFF,TGCGCCAGCAGCTTGGACAGTTTTAACACCGGGGAGCTGTTTTTT
-,TRBV4-2,TRBJ1-2,-,CASSQDLGVGKLANYGYTF,TGTGCCAGCAGCCAAGATTTGGGGGTTGGCAAGTTAGCTAACTATGGCTACACCTTC
-,TRBV4-3,TRBJ2-7,-,CASSQDSFGAYEQYF,TGCGCCAGCAGCCAAGATTCTTTCGGAGCCTACGAGCAGTACTTC
TRBD2,TRBV13,TRBJ2-1,-,CASSSAGEPFNEQFF,TGTGCCAGCAGCTCGGCGGGGGAGCCTTTCAATGAGCAGTTCTTC
-,TRBV9,TRBJ2-5,-,CASSVLGLTDGETQYF,TGTGCCAGCAGCGTATTAGGGCTCACCGATGGGGAGACCCAGTACTTC
-,TRBV5-1,TRBJ1-4,once,CASSLGPSNEKLFF,TGCGCCAGCAGCTTAGGCCCAAGTAATGAAAAACTGTTTTTT
TRBD2,TRBV7-2,TRBJ2-1,once,CASSPPGLAGDEQFF,TGTGCCAGCAGCCCCCCGGGCCTAGCGGGGGATGAGCAGTTCTTC
-,TRBV20-1,TRBJ1-5,few,CSAGEQPQHF,TGCAGTGCCGGGGAGCAGCCCCAGCATTTT
-,TRBV7-2,TRBJ2-5,once,CASSSTIFDSSETQYF,TGTGCCAGCAGCTCGACTATTTTTGACAGTAGCGAGACCCAGTACTTC
-,TRBV11-1,TRBJ1-6,-,CASSLDRDNSPLHF,TGTGCCAGCAGCTTAGACAGAGACAATTCACCCCTCCACTTT
-,TRBV28,TRBJ1-4,-,CASSSQGATNEKLFF,TGTGCCAGCAGTTCACAGGGAGCAACTAATGAAAAACTGTTTTTT
-,TRBV29-1,TRBJ2-4,-,CSTGGGPAPPLAKNIQYF,TGCAGCACTGGTGGGGGCCCAGCGCCCCCCCTAGCCAAAAACATTCAGTACTTC
-,TRBV7-9,TRBJ1-6,-,CASSFNRDNSPLHF,TGTGCCAGCAGCTTCAACCGGGACAATTCACCCCTCCACTTT
-,TRBV10-1,TRBJ1-1,-,CASSHGYPPETLEAFF,TGCGCCAGCAGTCACGGCTATCCTCCCGAGACCCTGGAAGCTTTCTTT
-,TRBV5-6,TRBJ2-1,-,CASSFPGFENEQFF,TGTGCCAGCAGCTTTCCGGGTTTTGAGAATGAGCAGTTCTTC
-,TRBV6-5,TRBJ2-7,-,CASSSTVGVPYEQYF,TGTGCCAGCAGCTCGACTGTTGGGGTCCCTTACGAGCAGTACTTC
-,TRBV2,TRBJ1-6,-,CASSEGDKFSPLHF,TGTGCCAGCAGTGAGGGGGACAAGTTTTCACCCCTCCACTTT
-,TRBV5-1,TRBJ2-5,once,CASSSQETQYF,TGCGCCAGCAGTTCCCAAGAGACCCAGTACTTC
-,TRBV5-1,TRBJ1-2,-,CASSPPGPFGYTF,TGCGCCAGCAGCCCGCCGGGACCTTTTGGCTACACCTTC
TRBD2,TRBV9,TRBJ2-3,-,CASSVVGSGGTDTQYF,TGTGCCAGCAGCGTAGTTGGTAGCGGGGGCACAGATACGCAGTATTTT
-,TRBV7-9,TRBJ1-6,-,CASSLMSGPLHF,TGTGCCAGCAGCTTAATGAGTGGACCCCTCCACTTT
TRBD1,TRBV5-5,TRBJ2-7,-,CASSSRDRGRDEQYF,TGTGCCAGCAGCTCCCGGGACAGGGGTCGTGACGAGCAGTACTTC
-,TRBV6-6,TRBJ2-7,-,CASGGSSYEQYF,TGTGCCAGTGGGGGCTCTTCATACGAGCAGTACTTC
-,TRBV23-1,TRBJ2-1,once,CASSQEGSSYNEQFF,TGCGCCAGCAGTCAGGAGGGGAGCTCCTACAATGAGCAGTTCTTC
-,TRBV28,TRBJ1-5,-,CASSSFSGLPRRNQPQHF,TGTGCCAGCAGTTCTTTCTCGGGACTACCCCGGCGCAATCAGCCCCAGCATTTT
-,TRBV19,TRBJ1-5,-,CASSIGMSTGNQPQHF,TGTGCCAGTAGTATTGGTATGAGTACAGGCAATCAGCCCCAGCATTTT
-,TRBV18,TRBJ1-5,-,CASSPGRFNQPQHF,TGTGCCAGCTCACCGGGACGGTTCAATCAGCCCCAGCATTTT
TRBD1,TRBV19,TRBJ1-5,-,CASSFIQGAHQPQHF,TGTGCCAGTAGTTTCATACAGGGGGCGCATCAGCCCCAGCATTTT
-,TRBV7-9,TRBJ1-3,-,CASIGGSAGNTIYF,TGTGCCAGCATCGGGGGGTCTGCGGGAAACACCATATATTTT
-,TRBV10-3,TRBJ2-2,-,CAISPVDRAGLDGELFF,TGTGCCATCAGCCCCGTGGACCGGGCGGGGTTAGACGGGGAGCTGTTTTTT
TRBD2,TRBV6-5,TRBJ2-5,-,CASRILAKETQYF,TGTGCCAGCAGAATACTAGCGAAAGAGACCCAGTACTTC
-,TRBV7-9,TRBJ1-4,-,CASSLVGAGSNEKLFF,TGTGCCAGCAGCTTAGTTGGGGCAGGGAGTAATGAAAAACTGTTTTTT
-,TRBV19,TRBJ1-5,-,CASKGSGRGPQHF,TGTGCCAGTAAAGGATCAGGTCGAGGGCCCCAGCATTTT
-,TRBV4-1,TRBJ2-7,-,CASSFSTGRSSYEQYF,TGCGCCAGCAGCTTCTCGACAGGACGGAGCTCCTACGAGCAGTACTTC
TRBD2,TRBV4-2,TRBJ2-3,-,CASSQGLAGGPDTQYF,TGTGCCAGCAGCCAGGGACTAGCGGGGGGCCCAGATACGCAGTATTTT
TRBD1,TRBV30,TRBJ1-2,-,CAWSAPDRVEGYTF,TGTGCCTGGAGTGCCCCGGACAGGGTGGAGGGCTACACCTTC
-,TRBV10-3,TRBJ2-2,-,CAISEVGFDTGELFF,TGTGCCATCAGTGAGGTGGGGTTTGACACCGGGGAGCTGTTTTTT
-,TRBV5-8,TRBJ1-1,-,CASSLARFMDTEAFF,TGTGCCAGCAGCTTGGCCAGGTTTATGGACACTGAAGCTTTCTTT
TRBD1,TRBV5-4,TRBJ2-3,few,CASSSDRDTQYF,TGTGCCAGCAGCTCGGACAGGGATACGCAGTATTTT
TRBD2,TRBV16,TRBJ2-4,-,CASSQFGGTKNIQYF,TGTGCCAGCAGCCAATTCGGGGGGACGAAAAACATTCAGTACTTC
TRBD1,TRBV9,TRBJ2-2,-,CASSPGQGYTGELFF,TGTGCCAGCAGTCCGGGACAGGGGTACACCGGGGAGCTGTTTTTT